This T cell receptor (beta chain) was found in a study of cytomegalovirus exposure and HLA in healthy donors. On the study more broadly: Researchers found that 81% of 350 to 500 genotyped donors fell within the Caucasian-associated ancestry cluster.

PCR primers comprised 60 Vbeta and 13 Jbeta primers. Repertoires were generated with immunoSEQ multiplex PCR, while TCRdb's copy carries only in-frame clones and drops some. The top ten clones hold 9.5% to 13% of a sample with 85,000 to 90,000 clones, roughly 80% of them seen once. Study results and caveats: Accurate predictions that matched the HLA-A and HLA-B alleles of most subjects were reportedly made from TCR beta sequences.

With regard to this clone: The antigen is undetermined.

After removal of 1 base from V and 8 bases from J, the junction contained 7 bases not matched to a gene. CDR1 and CDR2 (germline): SGHVS, FNYEAQ. The CDR3 covers 16 residues. Sequencing was carried out using PBMCs. The TCR originated in a man aged 25 to 40 in good health and CMV-seropositive. The chain uses TRBV7-6 and TRBJ2-1; 11 bases align to TRBD1. The DNA for the CDR3 is TGTGCCAGCAGCTTAGACGGGACAGGGGGAGGCGATGAGCAGTTCTTC. Amino acids: CASSLDGTGGGDEQFF.